This T cell receptor beta chain comes out of a study of blood T cells in healthy people across ages. Regarding the study as a whole: Diversity estimates from one million T cells were considered underestimates. Conclusively comparing naive with antigen-experienced cells was impossible with unsorted PBMCs.

In this sample, this clonotype turned up many times. What it binds is not known. A sample-barcoded 5' primer and a J-beta primer mix were used in a second PCR of about 7 to 11 cycles. TCRdb reprocessed the 5' RACE reads with MiXCR, giving one entry per CDR3 protein. The table lists about 1.1 million distinct CDR3 sequences, roughly two fifths of them singletons. V lost 5 bases and J lost 1, with 12 bases in between. The CDR3 has 15 amino acids. Germline loops: CDR1 SEHNR, CDR2 FQNEAQ (reference sequence). The chain recombines TRBV7-9 with TRBJ2-4; TRBD2 might be the D (5 bases). This clonotype was obtained from a man between 18 and 35 years old in good health. Sequencing was performed on blood. CDR3 residues: CASSHSESAKNIQYF. CDR3 nucleotide sequence: TGTGCCAGCAGCCATAGCGAATCGGCCAAAAACATTCAGTACTTC.